This T cell receptor (beta chain) derives from a study of response to subunit inactivated influenza vaccine. General study findings and limits: A suggestion made by the authors is that each seasonal influenza vaccination recruits few new T cells.

This clonotype was found a few times. Antigen unknown. Each CDR3 protein gets one entry after TCRdb re-called the RT-PCR reads with MiXCR. The sample contains around 570,000 distinct CDR3 sequences, approximately 10% of which appear only once. Germline V gene sequence: CDR1 MDHEN, CDR2 SYDVKM. V was cut by 3 bases and J by 0 bases, with 9 bases left in between. The CDR3 is 15 amino acids. These data are also associated with another study on T cells expressing NK-cell markers. Per that paper: 5'RACE template switching built TCR beta cDNA with unique molecular identifiers. In the group of eight sequenced donors, seven were HCMV-seropositive and one was seronegative. Several donors showed these clonotypes also leading the CD3+CD56-NKG2C+ fraction.

This receptor was taken from a man aged 45-60 years who received an inactivated influenza vaccine. The sequencing here drew on PBMCs from blood, taken on the day of vaccination. This chain uses TRBV28 with TRBJ2-1; the D gene is possibly TRBD2 (5 bases). The CDR3 is CASSLLGSSYNEQFF. In nucleotides, the CDR3 is TGTGCCAGCAGTTTGTTGGGGAGCTCCTACAATGAGCAGTTCTTC. The variable domain in full, completed from reference TRBV28 and TRBJ2-1, reads DVKVTQSSRYLVKRTGEKVFLECVQDMDHENMFWYRQDPGLGLRLIYFSYDVKMKEKGDIPEGYSVSREKKERFSLILESASTNQTSMYLCASSLLGSSYNEQFFGPGTRLTVL.